Listed here are 3 T cell receptor beta chains from one sample, sequenced in a study of technical replicates of blood from a handful of donors. Libraries were prepared by immunoSEQ multiplex PCR; TCRdb keeps only in-frame clonotypes and omits some of them. Of about 80,000 clones detected, 90% to 95% appear once; the ten largest clones hold about 0.37%. The sequenced material came from T cells isolated from PBMCs. The receptors derive from a human donor in good health.

The chain joins TRBV15 to TRBJ2-6; no firm D call. Trimming cost V 4 bases and J 3 bases, with 10 bases left between them. This CDR3 is built from 15 residues. Looked up from germline, CDR1 is LNHNV and CDR2 is YYDKDF (reference sequence). In DNA form, the CDR3 reads TGTGCCACCAGCACAATTTTCTATGGGGCCAACGTCCTGACTTTC. As protein: CATSTIFYGANVLTF.

The genes are TRBV14 and TRBJ2-7; TRBD2 is a possible D gene (6 bases). The CDR3 spans 13 residues. The germline V and J ends were trimmed by 4 bases and 4 bases, with 11 bases remaining between them. CDR1 SGHDN and CDR2 FVKESK come from the germline V gene. The CDR3 sequence: CASSPATRYEQYF. In DNA, the CDR3 is TGTGCCAGCAGCCCCGCGACTAGATACGAGCAGTACTTC.

The gene calls are TRBV19 and TRBJ1-5, with a weak D call TRBD1 (6 bases). Germline V gene data show CDR1 as LNHDA and CDR2 as SQIVND (reference sequence). Trimming pared 8 bases from V and 9 bases from J, leaving 17 bases between. The CDR3 length is 13 residues. DNA for the CDR3: TGTGCCAGTCAAAGGGGGTCTTACGGGCCCCAGCATTTT. It codes for CASQRGSYGPQHF.